This TCR beta chain was identified in a study of graft-versus-host responses after intestinal transplantation. The CDR3 consists of 16 residues. The germline V gene has CDR1 LNHNV and CDR2 YYDKDF (reference sequence). Trimming pared 5 bases from V and 6 bases from J, leaving 19 bases between. This clone was recorded only once. The antigen is undetermined. Assay used: immunoSEQ multiplex PCR; TCRdb lists only in-frame clones, some missing. In the table there are around 120,000 clones, about 95% of which are singletons. The input for sequencing was unstimulated CD8+ T cells sorted from spleen or lymph node cells, taken before intestinal transplant. The receptor's source is a human donor who received an intestinal transplant. The J gene is TRBJ1-4, the V gene TRBV15; possibly TRBD1 for D (5 bases). This CDR3 reads CATSGQAGRVDEKLFF. The CDR3, as DNA: TGTGCCACCAGCGGGCAAGCAGGGAGGGTGGATGAAAAACTGTTTTTT.